This passage covers 26 T cell receptor beta chains from one sample sequenced in a study of shared clonotypes between healthy human individuals. Generated by immunoSEQ multiplex PCR, the TCRdb table keeps only in-frame clones and is missing some. This sample has 2,100,000 or so clones, with almost 96% found just once. The specimen was naive CD4+ T cells sorted from blood. Noted subset: CD45RA+ positively selected. Every receptor here comes from a man aged 18 to 35 in good health.

Note on this clone: The sample has other DNA sequences that encode this CDR3 too. The rearrangement joins TRBV10-3 to TRBJ1-3, with unresolved D. V lost 6 bases and J 0 bases, leaving 3 bases between the germline ends. This CDR3 is built from 12 residues. The germline CDR1 and CDR2 sequences are ENHRY and SYGVKD. The CDR3 loop reads CAIRGSGNTIYF. The CDR3 DNA sequence: TGTGCCATCAGGGGCTCTGGAAACACCATATATTTT.

The J gene is TRBJ1-5, the V gene TRBV27; TRBD1 aligns across 8 bases. The ends lost 6 bases at V and 4 bases at J; junction bases unmatched: 8. Germline assignment: CDR1 MNHEY and CDR2 SMNVEV (reference sequence). This CDR3 spans 15 amino acids. CDR3 sequence: CASSRQGQVNQPQHF. CDR3 coding DNA: TGTGCCAGCAGCCGACAGGGACAGGTTAATCAGCCCCAGCATTTT.

This sequence joins TRBV15 and TRBJ1-2; no definite D call. The CDR3 covers 12 residues. V gave up 0 bases and J gave up 8 bases, with 7 bases separating them. In germline, CDR1 is LNHNV, CDR2 YYDKDF (reference sequence). In DNA, the CDR3 is TGTGCCACCAGCAGAGATGAGCTCGGCTACACCTTC. It encodes CATSRDELGYTF.

On this clone itself: This sample also contains other DNA sequences that code for the same CDR3. This chain connects TRBV18 to TRBJ1-1; 7 nucleotides line up with TRBD1. The V and J ends lost 3 bases and 1 base, in that order; junction bases with no gene match: 8. The CDR3 runs to 16 residues. Germline V gene lookup returns CDR1 KGHSH and CDR2 LQKENI. This CDR3 reads CASSPSRQGTNTEAFF. The CDR3 bases are TGTGCCAGCTCACCGTCAAGACAGGGCACGAACACTGAAGCTTTCTTT.

V and J are TRBV6-1 and TRBJ1-5; 9 bases align to TRBD1. The V gene's germline CDR1 is MNHNS and CDR2 SASEGT. V lost 0 bases to trimming and J lost 0 bases; unmatched junction nucleotides: 6. The CDR3 totals 18 residues. CDR3 in amino acids: CASSEAGTGRYSNQPQHF. For the CDR3, the DNA is TGTGCCAGCAGTGAAGCCGGGACAGGGAGATATAGCAATCAGCCCCAGCATTTT.

The chain combines TRBV5-6 with TRBJ1-1, with TRBD1 identical over 7 bases. The CDR3 runs 14 residues. CDR1 is SGHDT and CDR2 is YYEEEE in the germline V gene. V shed 7 bases and J 4 bases; nucleotides not matched to a gene: 10. Here the CDR3 reads CASGATGFLTEAFF. The CDR3 nucleotides are TGTGCCAGCGGGGCGACAGGGTTTCTCACTGAAGCTTTCTTT. Based on the CDR3 plus reference TRBV5-6 and TRBJ1-1, the full variable domain is DAGVTQSPTHLIKTRGQQVTLRCSPKSGHDTVSWYQQALGQGPQFIFQYYEEEERQRGNFPDRFSGHQFPNYSSELNVNALLLGDSALYLCASGATGFLTEAFFGQGTRLTVV.

V usage is TRBV5-6 and J usage is TRBJ1-3; 8 nucleotides match TRBD1. CDR1 is SGHDT and CDR2 is YYEEEE in the germline V gene. There are 15 residues in the CDR3. Trimming took 7 bases from V and 2 from J; bases not matched to a gene: 8. CDR3 sequence (DNA): TGTGCCAGCTCTCCCCCGACAGGGGCTGGAAACACCATATATTTT. Its translation is CASSPPTGAGNTIYF. The full variable domain, rest sourced from reference TRBV5-6 and TRBJ1-3, is DAGVTQSPTHLIKTRGQQVTLRCSPKSGHDTVSWYQQALGQGPQFIFQYYEEEERQRGNFPDRFSGHQFPNYSSELNVNALLLGDSALYLCASSPPTGAGNTIYFGEGSWLTVV.

As to this clone: The identical CDR3 is also encoded by other nucleotide sequences in the sample. The chain recombines TRBV18 with TRBJ1-2, with TRBD1 matching 9 bases. Germline V gene sequence: CDR1 KGHSH, CDR2 LQKENI. CDR3 length: 14 amino acids. V shed 6 bases, J shed 3 bases, and the junction held 5 bases outside the gene matches. DNA for the CDR3: TGTGCCAGCTCCCAGGACAGGGGTTACTATGGCTACACCTTC. It codes for CASSQDRGYYGYTF.

This clone was seen just once. V gene TRBV28 combines with J gene TRBJ2-7, with 7 bases identical to TRBD1. CDR1 and CDR2 from the germline V gene are MDHEN and SYDVKM. The CDR3 runs to 14 residues. V trimming: 8 bases; J trimming: 5 bases; junction bases outside the gene matches: 12. In DNA form, the CDR3 reads TGTGCCAGCTTAAAAAGACAGGGTTTCCACGAGCAGTACTTC. This sequence encodes CASLKRQGFHEQYF.

The CDR3 reads CASGLETGGRYEQYF. CDR3 nucleotide sequence: TGTGCTAGTGGTTTGGAAACAGGGGGTAGATACGAGCAGTACTTC. The chain links TRBV12-5 to TRBJ2-7; 8 nucleotides match TRBD1. Germline CDR1 is LGHNT and CDR2 is FRNRAP. The CDR3 consists of 15 residues. After removal of 1 base from V and 4 bases from J, the junction contained 6 bases not matched to a gene.

The chain employs TRBV7-2 and TRBJ2-5; 7 nucleotides align to TRBD2. The V gene's germline CDR1 is SGHTA and CDR2 FQGNSA. CDR3 size: 14 residues. V trimming: 5 bases; J trimming: 3 bases; junction bases outside the gene matches: 6. The CDR3 protein is CASSPGLTKETQYF. CDR3 DNA: TGTGCCAGCAGCCCGGGACTAACGAAAGAGACCCAGTACTTC.

The V call is TRBV6-5, the J call TRBJ2-7; 7 nucleotides match TRBD2. The CDR3 has 15 amino acids. Germline V lookup: CDR1 MNHEY, CDR2 SVGAGI. V was clipped by 4 bases and J by 5 bases; unmatched bases: 11. The CDR3 DNA reads TGTGCCAGCAGTTCCCCAGGGAGGGCCTACCACGAGCAGTACTTC. Encoded protein: CASSSPGRAYHEQYF.

This chain connects TRBV7-3 to TRBJ1-1, with D uncertain. The CDR3 is made up of 14 amino acids. V was clipped by 3 bases and J by 7 bases, with 15 bases between them. CDR1 is SGHTA, CDR2 FQGTGA, per germline. The CDR3 DNA reads as TGTGCCAGCAGCTTGCGCCCCATTCCCATTGAAGCTTTCTTT. It codes for CASSLRPIPIEAFF.

Regarding this clone: The sample carries other DNA sequences with the same CDR3. CDR3 in amino acids: CASSLGQGNSPLHF. The CDR3 DNA reads as TGTGCCAGCAGTCTAGGTCAGGGAAATTCACCCCTCCACTTT. V and J are TRBV2 and TRBJ1-6, with a tentative D call TRBD1 (5 bases). The V and J ends lost 5 bases and 7 bases respectively, with 12 bases between them. Germline CDR1 and CDR2: SNHLY and FYNNEI. The CDR3 loop spans 14 amino acids.

The count of this clone is one. This rearrangement joins TRBV7-9 to TRBJ1-5; possible D gene TRBD1, 5 bases. The germline V gene has CDR1 SEHNR and CDR2 FQNEAQ (reference sequence). Deletions cut 1 base from V and 7 bases from J, with 8 bases between. The CDR3 length is 13 residues. As DNA, the CDR3 is TGTGCCAGCAGCTTAGAAGGGGCCCAGCCCCAGCATTTT. Its translation is CASSLEGAQPQHF.

The chain is built from TRBV2 and TRBJ1-2; D perhaps matches TRBD1 (5 bases). The CDR3 runs to 13 residues. The V end lost 7 bases, the J end lost 3 bases, and 12 bases lay between the germline ends. The germline gives CDR1 SNHLY, CDR2 FYNNEI. The CDR3 region has the DNA TGTGCCAGCAACCTAGAACAGGACTATGGCTACACCTTC. Its protein is CASNLEQDYGYTF.

The chain combines TRBV6-5 with TRBJ2-3, with D tentatively TRBD1 or TRBD2 (6 bases each). The CDR3 spans 13 residues. Germline V lookup: CDR1 MNHEY, CDR2 SVGAGI. The V end was cut by 7 bases, the J end by 4 bases, with 12 bases between. The CDR3 region is CASTRGGSDTQYF. CDR3 DNA: TGTGCCAGCACCCGAGGGGGGTCAGATACGCAGTATTTT.

The chain uses TRBV5-1 and TRBJ1-1; a weak D match, TRBD1 (5 bases). CDR1 SGHRS and CDR2 YFSETQ come from the germline V gene. The CDR3 has 14 residues. The V gene lost 2 bases and the J gene lost 0 bases, with 8 bases spanning the gap. Here the CDR3 DNA reads TGCGCCAGCAGCTTCGGAGGGGTGAACACTGAAGCTTTCTTT. This encodes CASSFGGVNTEAFF.

V gene TRBV6-6 combines with J gene TRBJ2-7; 9 positions agree with TRBD1. The CDR3 sequence is 14 residues long. Germline CDR1 and CDR2: MNHNY and SVGAGI (reference sequence). Trimming cost V 9 bases and J 4 bases; bases outside gene matches: 10. The CDR3 loop is CASFNGQGTYEQYF. CDR3 in DNA: TGTGCCAGTTTTAACGGACAGGGGACATACGAGCAGTACTTC.

This chain joins TRBV28 and TRBJ1-6, with a tentative D call TRBD1 (6 bases). The CDR3 runs to 16 residues. The germline V gene encodes CDR1 MDHEN and CDR2 SYDVKM. Trimming left V 4 bases short and J 2 bases short, with 12 bases between. The CDR3 nucleotides read TGTGCCAGCAGTTCCTCAGGGGTCCCCTATAATTCACCCCTCCACTTT. Encoded protein: CASSSSGVPYNSPLHF.

This chain uses TRBV13 with TRBJ2-2, with D hard to call. V was pared by 1 base and J by 4 bases, with 7 bases between. The CDR3 covers 14 residues. Per germline, CDR1 PRHDT and CDR2 FYEKMQ (reference sequence). CDR3 in amino acids: CASSLDQLTGELFF. DNA for the CDR3: TGTGCCAGCAGCTTAGACCAACTCACCGGGGAGCTGTTTTTT.

The rearrangement joins TRBV27 to TRBJ1-6; TRBD1 aligns across 7 bases. Trimming at V came to 6 bases and at J to 8 bases, leaving 10 bases not matched to a gene. This CDR3 comprises 15 residues. CDR1 is MNHEY and CDR2 is SMNVEV in the germline V gene (reference sequence). CDR3: CASSLMTGWYSPLHF. In DNA, the CDR3 is TGTGCCAGCAGCCTTATGACAGGGTGGTATTCACCCCTCCACTTT.

The chain employs TRBV18 and TRBJ2-7, with 10 positions matching TRBD1. J gave up 3 bases and V 8 bases, and 7 bases lay outside the gene matches. The CDR3 contains 14 residues. The V gene's germline CDR1 is KGHSH and CDR2 LQKENI. CDR3 nucleotide sequence: TGTGCCAGCCTTAGCGGGACAGGGGTCTACGAGCAGTACTTC. Protein sequence: CASLSGTGVYEQYF.

The rearrangement links TRBV11-3 to TRBJ2-7; perhaps TRBD2 as D (5 bases). Trimming shortened V by 5 bases and J by 2 bases, and 16 bases separated the two germline ends. The CDR3 is 15 residues long. Germline CDR1 reads SGHNT; CDR2 reads YENEEA. The CDR3 DNA sequence: TGTGCCAGCAGCGCCTCTAGCAATCCCCCCTACGAGCAGTACTTC. Protein sequence: CASSASSNPPYEQYF.

This chain joins TRBV20-1 and TRBJ1-4; no firm D call. Germline CDR1 is DFQATT and CDR2 is SNEGSKA (reference sequence). V lost 6 bases to trimming and J lost 8 bases, with 10 bases between them. The CDR3 is 11 residues long. The CDR3 coding sequence is TGCAGTGCCAGTTTTGGGGAAAAACTGTTTTTT. As protein: CSASFGEKLFF.

This sequence joins TRBV9 and TRBJ2-3; 8 bases are shared with TRBD2. CDR1 SGDLS and CDR2 YYNGEE come from the germline V gene. This CDR3 contains 16 residues. V trimming: 0 bases; J trimming: 1 base; junction bases outside the gene matches: 4. CDR3 nucleotides: TGTGCCAGCAGCGTAGGAGGTAGCGGGGGCACAGATACGCAGTATTTT. As protein: CASSVGGSGGTDTQYF.